This T cell receptor beta chain stems from a study of blood T cell repertoires in COVID-19. The table came from immunoSEQ multiplex PCR; TCRdb's copy has only in-frame clones and leaves some out. The table shows about 180,000 clones, with around 86% occurring only once. The CDR3 covers 13 residues. V was pared by 5 bases and J by 3 bases, with 11 bases between. The germline V gene has CDR1 SGHVS and CDR2 FNYEAQ. This TCR was recovered from a man in his forties or fifties with active or convalescent COVID-19. Sequenced material: peripheral blood. The gene calls are TRBV7-6 and TRBJ2-7; D not resolved. The CDR3, as DNA: TGTGCCAGCAGCACTAATGAGGACTACGAGCAGTACTTC. This codes for CASSTNEDYEQYF.